This T cell receptor (beta chain) was recovered during a study of shared clonotypes between healthy human individuals. Study-level information: CD4 naive and CD4 memory each took three plates per donor, while CD8 naive took two and CD8 memory one. Whole-study findings and limits: Clonotypes that were shared across a few donors made up around 5% of naive CD4 clonotypes.

As regards this clone: Its antigen is not known.

Study processing details: For the immunoSEQ data, sequences were junction-only without quality scores, so filtering differed. Repertoires were generated with immunoSEQ multiplex PCR, while TCRdb's copy carries only in-frame clones and drops some. That table is the source of V, J and clone size, and D and trimming were worked out from the DNA. This table holds about 2.3 million clones, 85% to 95% found once. The sample comprised naive CD4+ T cells from PBMCs. Documented subset: CD45RA+ positively selected. The TCR comes from a man aged 18 to 35 in good health. Some clones in this sample may be carry-over from other donors' samples.

The CDR3 is CASSSPGQGANEQFF. The CDR3 DNA sequence: TGTGCCAGCAGCTCCCCGGGACAGGGTGCCAATGAGCAGTTCTTC. This chain links TRBV7-9 with TRBJ2-1; TRBD1 matches 9 bases. After removal of 4 bases from V and 6 bases from J, the junction contained 7 bases not matched to a gene. In germline, CDR1 is SEHNR, CDR2 FQNEAQ (reference sequence). This CDR3 has 15 amino acids. Variable domain in full (rest from reference TRBV7-9 and TRBJ2-1): DTGVSQNPRHKITKRGQNVTFRCDPISEHNRLYWYRQTLGQGPEFLTYFQNEAQLEKSRLLSDRFSAERPKGSFSTLEIQRTEQGDSAMYLCASSSPGQGANEQFFGPGTRLTVL.